This T cell receptor beta chain was profiled in a study of T cells expressing NK-cell markers. TCRdb processed the 5' RACE reads again and assigns one entry to each CDR3 protein, with no DNA. The repertoire table contains 550,000 to 600,000 distinct CDR3 sequences. The germline V gene encodes CDR1 ENHRY and CDR2 SYGVKD. This CDR3 has 14 residues. This TCR was recovered from a man aged 18 to 29 in good health. This chain links TRBV10-3 with TRBJ2-3. Material for sequencing was blood T cells: a sorted CD56 or NKG2C T cell subset, CD4+ or CD8+ T cells, or bulk PBMC T cells (not recorded which). The CDR3 sequence is CAISERDFTDTQYF.